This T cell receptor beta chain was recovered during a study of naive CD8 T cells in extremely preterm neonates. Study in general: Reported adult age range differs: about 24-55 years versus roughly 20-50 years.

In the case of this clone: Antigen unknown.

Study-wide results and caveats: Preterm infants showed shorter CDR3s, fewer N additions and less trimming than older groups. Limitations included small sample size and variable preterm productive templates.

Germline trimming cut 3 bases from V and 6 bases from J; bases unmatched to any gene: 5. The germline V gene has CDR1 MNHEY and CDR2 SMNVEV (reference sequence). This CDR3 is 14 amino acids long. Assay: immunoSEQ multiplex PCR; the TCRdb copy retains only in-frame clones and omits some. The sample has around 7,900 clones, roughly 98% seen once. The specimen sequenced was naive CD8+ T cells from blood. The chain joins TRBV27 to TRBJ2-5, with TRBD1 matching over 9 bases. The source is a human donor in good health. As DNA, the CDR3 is TGTGCCAGCAGTTTTACAGGGGGCGCACAGACCCAGTACTTC. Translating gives CASSFTGGAQTQYF.